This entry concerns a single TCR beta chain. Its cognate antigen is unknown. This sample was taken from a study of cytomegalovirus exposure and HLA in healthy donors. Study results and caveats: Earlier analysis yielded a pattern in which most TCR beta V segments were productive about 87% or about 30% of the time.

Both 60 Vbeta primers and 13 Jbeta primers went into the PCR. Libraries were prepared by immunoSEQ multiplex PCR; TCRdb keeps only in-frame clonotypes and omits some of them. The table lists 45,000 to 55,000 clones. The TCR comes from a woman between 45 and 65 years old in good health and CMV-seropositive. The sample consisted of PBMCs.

In DNA form, the CDR3 reads TGTGCCAGCAGTTTATCGACAGAAGAGTTCTACGAGCAGTACTTC. Translated: CASSLSTEEFYEQYF. The chain uses TRBV28 and TRBJ2-7; D possibly corresponds to TRBD1 (5 bases). This CDR3 spans 15 amino acids. Deletions cut 1 base from V and 3 bases from J, with 13 bases between. The germline V gene has CDR1 MDHEN and CDR2 SYDVKM.